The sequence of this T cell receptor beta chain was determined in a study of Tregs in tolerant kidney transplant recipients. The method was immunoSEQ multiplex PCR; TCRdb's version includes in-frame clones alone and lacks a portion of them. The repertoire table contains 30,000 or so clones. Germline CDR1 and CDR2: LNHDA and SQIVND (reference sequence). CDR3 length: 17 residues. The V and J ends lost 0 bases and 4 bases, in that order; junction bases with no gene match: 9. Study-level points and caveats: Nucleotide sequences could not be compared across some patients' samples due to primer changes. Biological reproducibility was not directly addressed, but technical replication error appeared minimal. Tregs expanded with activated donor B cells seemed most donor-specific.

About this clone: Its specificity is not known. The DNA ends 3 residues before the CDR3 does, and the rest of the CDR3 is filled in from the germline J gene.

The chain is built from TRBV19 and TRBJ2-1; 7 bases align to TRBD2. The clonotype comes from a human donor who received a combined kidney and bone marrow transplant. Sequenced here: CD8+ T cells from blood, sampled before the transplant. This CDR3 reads CASSIDLGLVGYNEQFF. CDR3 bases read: TGTGCCAGTAGTATAGATCTAGGACTAGTAGGTTACAATGAG.